The present T cell receptor beta chain was sequenced within a study of graft-versus-host responses after intestinal transplantation. About the research overall: Each transplant was multivisceral, liver-intestinal, or isolated intestinal.

The data were produced by immunoSEQ multiplex PCR, yet TCRdb's version contains in-frame clones alone and is incomplete. There are around 99,000 clones in the sample; roughly 87% occur only once, and less than 0.8% lies in the top ten. Study results and caveats: Analysis identified GvH clones in recipient marrow, with some appearing first in ileum or blood.

This clone was counted a few times. The target antigen is unknown. The sample consisted of unstimulated CD4+ T cells sorted from spleen or lymph node cells, taken before transplant. The clonotype was recovered from a human donor who was the organ donor for an intestinal transplant.

The CDR3 DNA sequence: TGTGCCAGCAGCGGGACTAGCGCCAAAAACATTCAGTACTTC. Its translation is CASSGTSAKNIQYF. The rearrangement links TRBV5-4 to TRBJ2-4, with TRBD2 identical over 9 bases. Germline CDR1 reads SGHNT; CDR2 reads YYREEE (reference sequence). V shed 4 bases, J shed 1 base, and the junction held 0 bases outside the gene matches. This CDR3 has 14 amino acids.